Listed here are 3 T cell receptor beta chains from one sample, sequenced in a study of T cell clonotyping in hematopoietic cell transplantation. Using immunoSEQ multiplex PCR, the repertoire was profiled, and TCRdb retains in-frame clones only, with some absent. The table lists 9,000 to 9,500 clones, 85% to 90% of them singletons, with about two fifths in the top ten. Sequencing used PBMCs, obtained 180 days after allogeneic stem cell transplant. The receptors come from a human patient who had an allogeneic stem cell transplant, so the T cells may come from the graft donor. The donor label of this sample is uncertain. Some clones in this sample may be carry-over from other donors' samples.

This clone has a handful of counts. In DNA, the CDR3 is TGTGCCAGCAGCCTGCAGGGGTCCTACGGCGAGCAGTACTTC. Protein: CASSLQGSYGEQYF. The genes are TRBV9 and TRBJ2-7; TRBD1 is a possible D gene (6 bases). The CDR3 consists of 14 residues. Per germline, CDR1 SGDLS and CDR2 YYNGEE. V lost 4 bases, J lost 6 bases, and 17 bases lay in between.

V gene TRBV13 combines with J gene TRBJ1-1, with a weak D call TRBD1 (6 bases). Germline CDR1 reads PRHDT; CDR2 reads FYEKMQ (reference sequence). With 1 base removed from V and 1 base from J, the gap between germline ends came to 7 bases. The CDR3 is 14 amino acids. The CDR3 protein is CASSLEGENTEAFF. The CDR3 DNA reads as TGTGCCAGCAGCTTAGAGGGGGAGAACACTGAAGCTTTCTTT.

The gene calls are TRBV6-1 and TRBJ2-3, with a tentative D call TRBD1 (5 bases). Germline V gene lookup returns CDR1 MNHNS and CDR2 SASEGT. Trimming removed 8 bases from V and 0 bases from J, with 12 bases in between. This CDR3 region has 14 residues. The CDR3: CASSPGLSTDTQYF. DNA for the CDR3: TGTGCCAGCTCCCCAGGGCTTAGCACAGATACGCAGTATTTT.